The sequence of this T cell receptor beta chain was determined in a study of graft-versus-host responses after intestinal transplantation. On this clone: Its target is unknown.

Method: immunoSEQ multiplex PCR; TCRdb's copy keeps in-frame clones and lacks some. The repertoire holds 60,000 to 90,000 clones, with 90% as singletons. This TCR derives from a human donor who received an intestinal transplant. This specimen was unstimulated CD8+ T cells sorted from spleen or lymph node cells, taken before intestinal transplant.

Here the CDR3 DNA reads TGTGCCACCAGCAGAGAGAGGGTGGTAGCCACTGAAGCTTTCTTT. Amino acid sequence: CATSRERVVATEAFF. The genes are TRBV15 and TRBJ1-1, with D unclear. From germline, CDR1 is LNHNV and CDR2 YYDKDF (reference sequence). Trimming removed 0 bases from V and 4 bases from J, with 12 bases in between. CDR3 length equals 15 residues. The full variable domain, completed using reference TRBV15 and TRBJ1-1, is DAMVIQNPRYQVTQFGKPVTLSCSQTLNHNVMYWYQQKSSQAPKLLFHYYDKDFNNEADTPDNFQSRRPNTSFCFLDIRSPGLGDTAMYLCATSRERVVATEAFFGQGTRLTVV.